A selection of T cell receptor beta chains follows, all from one sample in a study of long-term antiretroviral therapy in people with HIV. Libraries were prepared by immunoSEQ multiplex PCR; TCRdb keeps only in-frame clonotypes and omits some of them. The repertoire has tens of thousands of clones, approximately 83% of them found once; the top ten carry roughly a tenth. This sample comprised unsorted PBMCs, obtained 2.2 years after starting antiretroviral therapy. All receptors come from a man younger than 30 with HIV. CDR3s include the opening cysteine and the closing phenylalanine or tryptophan. The D gene is left open where the match is weak. Size is stated for part of the rows, as once, few or many counts, or as a class when the clone is expanded.

clone size	D gene	V gene	J gene	CDR3 DNA	CDR3 protein
.	TRBD2	TRBV10-3	TRBJ2-7	TGTGCCATCGGTCGTAGCGGGACCACCTACGAGCAGTACTTC	CAIGRSGTTYEQYF
once	.	TRBV10-3	TRBJ1-2	TGTGCCATCAGTGAAGACAAGGGCTATGGCTACACCTTC	CAISEDKGYGYTF
.	.	TRBV4-1	TRBJ2-7	TGCGCCAGCAGCCAAGATCGGCAGGGCAGTTACGAGCAGTACTTC	CASSQDRQGSYEQYF
.	TRBD2	TRBV7-9	TRBJ2-1	TGTGCCAGCAGCTTCTTAGCGGGGTCGGGGGAGCAGTTCTTC	CASSFLAGSGEQFF
.	TRBD2	TRBV4-2	TRBJ2-4	TGTGCCAGCAGCCAGCAAACTAGCGGGGGAGCCAAAAACATTCAGTACTTC	CASSQQTSGGAKNIQYF
.	.	TRBV18	TRBJ1-5	TGTGCCAGCTCCCCTGATGGCGGCAATCAGCCCCAGCATTTT	CASSPDGGNQPQHF
few	.	TRBV5-6	TRBJ2-2	TGTGCCAGCAGCCCTGTCGACGGGACAAACACCGGGGAGCTGTTTTTT	CASSPVDGTNTGELFF
few	.	TRBV5-4	TRBJ1-2	TGTGCCAGCAGCTTATTCGGGTATGGCTACACCTTC	CASSLFGYGYTF
.	.	TRBV27	TRBJ2-7	TGTGCCAGCAGTTTATTTCTAGGAGCTCCTTACGAGCAGTACTTC	CASSLFLGAPYEQYF
.	TRBD1	TRBV7-9	TRBJ1-2	TGTGCCAGCAGCTTCGTCCCGGGACAGGGCGGTGGCTACACCTTC	CASSFVPGQGGGYTF
.	TRBD1	TRBV2	TRBJ1-6	TGTGCCAGCGCGGACAGGGGGGCATCCTATAATTCACCCCTCCACTTT	CASADRGASYNSPLHF
.	.	TRBV28	TRBJ1-5	TGTGCCAGCAGCCGAGACAGAGGGGGTGGTCAGCCCCAGCATTTT	CASSRDRGGGQPQHF
.	.	TRBV30	TRBJ2-5	TGTGCCTGGAGTGGGGGGCCGTCCGAGACCCAGTACTTC	CAWSGGPSETQYF
.	.	TRBV5-1	TRBJ1-6	TGCGCCAGCAGCTTGGGGGGGGATCGTTCACCCCTCCACTTT	CASSLGGDRSPLHF
.	.	TRBV7-3	TRBJ2-7	TGTGCCAGCAGCCCTCGAGGCGGCTCCTACGAGCAGTACTTC	CASSPRGGSYEQYF
.	TRBD1	TRBV30	TRBJ1-1	TGTGCCTGGTCAAAGGGAGGGACAGGGATTGAAGCTTTCTTT	CAWSKGGTGIEAFF
.	.	TRBV5-1	TRBJ2-1	TGCGCCAGCAGCTTGGAGACGGGGATCTCCTACAATGAGCAGTTCTTC	CASSLETGISYNEQFF
.	.	TRBV4-1	TRBJ1-2	TGCGCCAGCAGCCAATCCCCGCGTTCAAGAGACTACACCTTC	CASSQSPRSRDYTF
.	TRBD1	TRBV27	TRBJ1-2	TGTGCCAGCAGTCCAGGGGGCCCCTACTATGGCTACACCTTC	CASSPGGPYYGYTF
.	TRBD1	TRBV5-3	TRBJ1-5	TGTGCCAGAAGCTCGGGACAGGGGGCTAGGAAAAAGGGCCGGGATCAGCCCCAGCATTTT	CARSSGQGARKKGRDQPQHF
once	TRBD1	TRBV27	TRBJ2-2	TGTGCCAGCAGTAAACAGGGGGTTGCCGGGGAGCTGTTTTTT	CASSKQGVAGELFF